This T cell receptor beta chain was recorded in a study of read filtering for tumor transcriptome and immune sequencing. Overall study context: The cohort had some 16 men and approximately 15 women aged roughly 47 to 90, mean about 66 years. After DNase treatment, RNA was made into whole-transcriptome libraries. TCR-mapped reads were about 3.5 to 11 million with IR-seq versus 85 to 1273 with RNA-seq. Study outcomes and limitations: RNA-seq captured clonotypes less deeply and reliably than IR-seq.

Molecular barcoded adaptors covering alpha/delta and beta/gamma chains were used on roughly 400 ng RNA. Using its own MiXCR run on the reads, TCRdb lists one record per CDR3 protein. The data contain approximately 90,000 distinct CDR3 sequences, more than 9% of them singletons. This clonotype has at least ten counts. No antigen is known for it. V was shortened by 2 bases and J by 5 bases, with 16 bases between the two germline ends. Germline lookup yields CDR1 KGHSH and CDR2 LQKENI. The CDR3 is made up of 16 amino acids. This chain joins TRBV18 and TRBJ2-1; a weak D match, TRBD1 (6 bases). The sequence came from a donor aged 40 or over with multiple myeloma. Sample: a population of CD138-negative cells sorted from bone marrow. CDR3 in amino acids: CASSPSGAGHHNEQFF. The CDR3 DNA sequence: TGTGCCAGCTCACCATCAGGGGCCGGCCACCACAATGAGCAGTTCTTC.